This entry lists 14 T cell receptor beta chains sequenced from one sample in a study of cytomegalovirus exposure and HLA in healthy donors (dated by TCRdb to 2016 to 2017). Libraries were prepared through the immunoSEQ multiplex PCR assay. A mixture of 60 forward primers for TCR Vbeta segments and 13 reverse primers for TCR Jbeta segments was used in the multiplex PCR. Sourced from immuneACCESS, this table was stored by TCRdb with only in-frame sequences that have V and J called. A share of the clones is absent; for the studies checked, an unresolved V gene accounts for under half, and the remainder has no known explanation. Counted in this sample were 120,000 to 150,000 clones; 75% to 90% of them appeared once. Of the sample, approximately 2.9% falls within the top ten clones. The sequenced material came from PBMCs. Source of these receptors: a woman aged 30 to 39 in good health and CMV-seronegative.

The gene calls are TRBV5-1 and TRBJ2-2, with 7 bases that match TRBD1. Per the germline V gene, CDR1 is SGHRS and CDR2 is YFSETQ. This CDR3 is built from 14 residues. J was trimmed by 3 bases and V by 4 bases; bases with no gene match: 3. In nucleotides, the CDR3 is TGCGCCAGCAGCGTTACAGGGGACACCGGGGAGCTGTTTTTT. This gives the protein CASSVTGDTGELFF.

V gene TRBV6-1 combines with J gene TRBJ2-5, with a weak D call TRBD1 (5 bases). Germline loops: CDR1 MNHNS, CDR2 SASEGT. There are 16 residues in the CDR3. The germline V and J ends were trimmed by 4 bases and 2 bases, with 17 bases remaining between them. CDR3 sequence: CASSGQLYRVQETQYF. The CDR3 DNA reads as TGTGCCAGCAGTGGACAGTTGTACCGAGTACAAGAGACCCAGTACTTC.

The CDR3 spells CASSLRARGNEQYF. CDR3 bases: TGTGCCAGCAGCTTGAGGGCCCGGGGTAACGAGCAGTACTTC. The chain couples TRBV7-2 to TRBJ2-7; possible D gene TRBD2, 5 bases. The length of the CDR3 is 14 residues. Germline V gene data show CDR1 as SGHTA and CDR2 as FQGNSA. Between the trimmed V and J ends, which lost 3 bases and 5 bases, there was a span of 14 bases.

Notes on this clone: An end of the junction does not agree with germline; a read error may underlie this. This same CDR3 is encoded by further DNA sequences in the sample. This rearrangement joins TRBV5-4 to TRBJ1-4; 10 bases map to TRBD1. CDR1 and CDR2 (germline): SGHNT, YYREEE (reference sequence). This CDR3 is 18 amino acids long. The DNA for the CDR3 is TGTGCCAGCAGCAGACAGGGGGCAAGGGAGGGAACTAATGAAAAACTGTTTTTC. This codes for CASSRQGAREGTNEKLFF.

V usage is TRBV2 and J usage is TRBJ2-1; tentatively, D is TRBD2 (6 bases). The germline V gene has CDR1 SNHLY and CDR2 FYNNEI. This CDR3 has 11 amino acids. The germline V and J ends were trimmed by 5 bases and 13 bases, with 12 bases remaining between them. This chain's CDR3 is CASSLGDSQFF. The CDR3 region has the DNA TGTGCCAGCAGTCTGGGGGACTCCCAGTTCTTC.

The CDR3 DNA follows: TGTGCCAGCAGACCTATAGGACAGGGGGCGAACACTGAAGCTTTCTTT. This sequence encodes CASRPIGQGANTEAFF. The V and J genes are TRBV11-2 and TRBJ1-1; 11 positions match TRBD1. This CDR3 region has 16 residues. CDR1 and CDR2 (germline): SGHAT, FQNNGV. With V trimmed by 6 bases and J by 1 base, 7 bases remained unmatched.

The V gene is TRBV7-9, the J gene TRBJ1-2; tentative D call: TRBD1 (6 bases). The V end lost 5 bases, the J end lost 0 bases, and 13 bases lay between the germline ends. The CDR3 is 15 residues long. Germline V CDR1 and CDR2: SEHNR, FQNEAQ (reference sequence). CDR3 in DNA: TGTGCCAGCAGCACACAGGGACCGGCTAACTATGGCTACACCTTC. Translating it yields CASSTQGPANYGYTF.

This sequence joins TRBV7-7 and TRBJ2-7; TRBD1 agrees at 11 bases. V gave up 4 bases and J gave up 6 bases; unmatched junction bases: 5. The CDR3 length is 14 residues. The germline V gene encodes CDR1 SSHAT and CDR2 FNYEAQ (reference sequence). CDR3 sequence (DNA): TGTGCCAGCAGCTCAGGACAGGGGGCGCGCGAGCAGTACTTC. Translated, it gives CASSSGQGAREQYF.

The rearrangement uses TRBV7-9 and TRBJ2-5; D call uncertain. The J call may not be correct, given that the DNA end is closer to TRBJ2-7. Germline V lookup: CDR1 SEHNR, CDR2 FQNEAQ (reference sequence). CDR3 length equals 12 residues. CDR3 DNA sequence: TGTGCCAGCAGCCTTGACCACTACGAGCAGTACTTC. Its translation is CASSLDHYEQYF.

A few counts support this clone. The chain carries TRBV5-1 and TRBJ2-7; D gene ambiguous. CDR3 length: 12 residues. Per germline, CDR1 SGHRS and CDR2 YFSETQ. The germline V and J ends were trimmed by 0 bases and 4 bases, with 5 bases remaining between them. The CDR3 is CASSLDRYEQYF. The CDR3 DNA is TGCGCCAGCAGCTTGGACAGATACGAGCAGTACTTC.

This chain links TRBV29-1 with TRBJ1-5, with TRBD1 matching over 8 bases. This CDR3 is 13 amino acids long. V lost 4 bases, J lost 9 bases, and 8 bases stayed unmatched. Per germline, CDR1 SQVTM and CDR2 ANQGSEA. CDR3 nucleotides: TGCAGCGTTGCAGACAGGGGAGACGTGCCCCAGCATTTT. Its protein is CSVADRGDVPQHF.

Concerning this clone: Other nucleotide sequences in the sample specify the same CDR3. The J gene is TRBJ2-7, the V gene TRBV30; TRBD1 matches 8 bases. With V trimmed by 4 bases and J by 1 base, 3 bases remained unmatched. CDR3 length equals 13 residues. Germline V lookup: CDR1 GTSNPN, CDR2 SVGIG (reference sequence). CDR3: CAWNRDRSYEQYF. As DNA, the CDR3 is TGTGCCTGGAACCGGGACAGGTCCTACGAGCAGTACTTC.

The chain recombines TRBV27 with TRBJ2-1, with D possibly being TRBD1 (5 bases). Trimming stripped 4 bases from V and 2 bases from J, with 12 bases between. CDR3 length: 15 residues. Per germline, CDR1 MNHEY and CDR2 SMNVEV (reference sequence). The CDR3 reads CASSYQIQAYNEQFF. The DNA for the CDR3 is TGTGCCAGCAGTTATCAAATACAGGCCTACAATGAGCAGTTCTTC.

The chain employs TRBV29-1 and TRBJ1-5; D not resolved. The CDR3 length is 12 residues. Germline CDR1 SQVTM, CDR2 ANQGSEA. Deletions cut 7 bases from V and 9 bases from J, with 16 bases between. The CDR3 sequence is CSGGGESGPQHF. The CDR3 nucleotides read TGCAGCGGCGGCGGGGAGTCGGGGCCCCAGCATTTT.